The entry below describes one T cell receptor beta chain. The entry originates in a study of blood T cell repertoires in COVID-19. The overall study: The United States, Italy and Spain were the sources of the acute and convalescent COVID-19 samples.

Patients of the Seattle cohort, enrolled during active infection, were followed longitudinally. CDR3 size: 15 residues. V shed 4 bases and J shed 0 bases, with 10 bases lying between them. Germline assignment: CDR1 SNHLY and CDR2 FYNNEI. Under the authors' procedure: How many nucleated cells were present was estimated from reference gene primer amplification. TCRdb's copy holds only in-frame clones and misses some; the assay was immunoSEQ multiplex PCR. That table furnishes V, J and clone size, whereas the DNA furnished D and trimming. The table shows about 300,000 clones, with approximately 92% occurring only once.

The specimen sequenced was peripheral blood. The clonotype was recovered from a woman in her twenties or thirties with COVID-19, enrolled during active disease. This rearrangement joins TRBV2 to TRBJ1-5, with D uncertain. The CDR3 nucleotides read TGTGCCAGCAGTGCCAACGGTCTTAGCAATCAGCCCCAGCATTTT. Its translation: CASSANGLSNQPQHF. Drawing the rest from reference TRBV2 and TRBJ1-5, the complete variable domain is EPEVTQTPSHQVTQMGQEVILRCVPISNHLYFYWYRQILGQKVEFLVSFYNNEISEKSEIFDDQFSVERPDGSNFTLKIRSTKLEDSAMYFCASSANGLSNQPQHFGDGTRLSIL.